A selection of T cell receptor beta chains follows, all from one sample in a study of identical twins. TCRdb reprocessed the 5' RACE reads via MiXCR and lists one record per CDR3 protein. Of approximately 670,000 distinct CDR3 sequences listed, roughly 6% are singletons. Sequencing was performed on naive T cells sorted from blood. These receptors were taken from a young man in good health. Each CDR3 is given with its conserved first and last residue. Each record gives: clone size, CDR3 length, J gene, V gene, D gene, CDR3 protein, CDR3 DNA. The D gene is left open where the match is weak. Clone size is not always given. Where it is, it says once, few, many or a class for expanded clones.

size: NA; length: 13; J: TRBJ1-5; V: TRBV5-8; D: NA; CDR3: CASRNDRNQPQHF; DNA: TGTGCCAGCAGGAATGACAGGAATCAGCCCCAGCATTTT
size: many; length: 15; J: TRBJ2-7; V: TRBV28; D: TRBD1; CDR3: CASRPAGTGFNEQYF; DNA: TGTGCCAGCAGGCCTGCCGGGACAGGGTTCAACGAGCAGTACTTC
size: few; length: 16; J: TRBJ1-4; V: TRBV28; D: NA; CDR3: CASTYRGIPTNEKLFF; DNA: TGTGCCAGTACTTACCGGGGAATCCCAACTAATGAAAAACTGTTTTTT
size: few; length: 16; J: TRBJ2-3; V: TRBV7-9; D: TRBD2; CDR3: CASSPRLAGGEDTQYF; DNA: TGTGCCAGCAGCCCCAGACTAGCGGGAGGGGAAGATACGCAGTATTTT
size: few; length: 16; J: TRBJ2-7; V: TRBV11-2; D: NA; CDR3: CASSFGGQNPLYEQYF; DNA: TGTGCCAGCAGCTTTGGAGGCCAAAACCCCCTGTACGAGCAGTACTTC
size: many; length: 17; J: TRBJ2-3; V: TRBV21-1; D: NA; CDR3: CASSTRGTETSTDTQYF; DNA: TGTGCCAGCAGCACCCGGGGCACGGAGACTAGCACAGATACGCAGTATTTT
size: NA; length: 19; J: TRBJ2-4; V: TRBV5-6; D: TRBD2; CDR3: CASSPEGLAGGPSKNIQYF; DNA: TGTGCCAGCAGCCCGGAGGGACTAGCGGGAGGGCCCTCCAAAAACATTCAGTACTTC
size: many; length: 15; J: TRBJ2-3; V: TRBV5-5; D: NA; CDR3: CASSLTPNIADTQYF; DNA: TGTGCCAGCAGCTTAACTCCCAACATCGCAGATACGCAGTATTTT
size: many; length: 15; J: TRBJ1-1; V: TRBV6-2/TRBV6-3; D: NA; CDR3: CASSHGSGGGTEAFF; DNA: TGTGCCAGCAGCCACGGGTCGGGCGGTGGCACTGAAGCTTTCTTT
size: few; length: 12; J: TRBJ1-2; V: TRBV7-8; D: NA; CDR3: CASGGPDYGYTF; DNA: TGTGCCAGCGGCGGGCCTGACTATGGCTACACCTTC
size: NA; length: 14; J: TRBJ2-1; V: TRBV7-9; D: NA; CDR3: CASSQDTIYNEQFF; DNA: TGTGCCAGCAGCCAGGACACAATTTACAATGAGCAGTTCTTC
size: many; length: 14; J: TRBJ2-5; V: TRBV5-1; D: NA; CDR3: CASSFRQMGETQYF; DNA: TGCGCCAGCAGCTTCCGACAGATGGGGGAGACCCAGTACTTC
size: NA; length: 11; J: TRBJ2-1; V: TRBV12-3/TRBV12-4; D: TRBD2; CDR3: CASSPGLGPFF; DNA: TGTGCCAGCAGTCCGGGACTAGGTCCGTTCTTC
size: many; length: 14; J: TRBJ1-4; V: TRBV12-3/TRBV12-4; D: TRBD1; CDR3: CASRTGGANEKLFF; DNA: TGTGCCAGCAGAACAGGGGGAGCTAATGAAAAACTGTTTTTT
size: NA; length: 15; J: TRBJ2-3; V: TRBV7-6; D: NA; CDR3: CASSPTGLVTDTQYF; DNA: TGTGCCAGCAGCCCGACGGGACTCGTCACAGATACGCAGTATTTT
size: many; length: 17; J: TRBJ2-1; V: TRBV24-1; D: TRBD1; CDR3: CATSDWGQGKSYNEQFF; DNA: TGTGCCACCAGTGATTGGGGACAGGGAAAATCCTACAATGAGCAGTTCTTC
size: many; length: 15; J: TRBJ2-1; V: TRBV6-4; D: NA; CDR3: CAKKDGTSSYNEQFF; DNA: TGTGCCAAGAAGGACGGGACGAGCTCCTACAATGAGCAGTTCTTC
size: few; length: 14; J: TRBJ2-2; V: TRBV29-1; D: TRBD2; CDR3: CSGMGGRNTGELFF; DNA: TGCAGCGGCATGGGGGGGAGGAACACCGGGGAGCTGTTTTTT
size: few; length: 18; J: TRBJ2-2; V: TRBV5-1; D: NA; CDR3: CSSSFLPVSTRNTGELFF; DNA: TGCTCCAGCAGCTTTCTTCCGGTGTCAACCCGAAACACCGGGGAGCTGTTTTTT
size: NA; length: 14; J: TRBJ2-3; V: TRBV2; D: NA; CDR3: CASSDRRNTDTQYF; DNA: TGTGCCAGCAGTGATCGGCGGAACACAGATACGCAGTATTTT
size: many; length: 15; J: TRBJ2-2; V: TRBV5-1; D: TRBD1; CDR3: CASSSGQGSTGELFF; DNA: TGCGCCAGCAGCTCCGGACAGGGTAGTACCGGGGAGCTGTTTTTT
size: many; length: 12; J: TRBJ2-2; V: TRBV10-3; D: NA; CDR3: CAISQDREVLFF; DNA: TGTGCCATCAGCCAAGACAGGGAGGTACTGTTTTTT
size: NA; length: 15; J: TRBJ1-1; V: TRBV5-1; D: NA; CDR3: CASSLAGGGSGEAFF; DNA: TGCGCCAGCAGCTTGGCGGGGGGGGGCTCCGGTGAAGCTTTCTTT
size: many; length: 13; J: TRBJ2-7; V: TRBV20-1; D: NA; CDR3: CSAGAQGPYEQYF; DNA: TGCAGTGCCGGGGCCCAGGGCCCCTACGAGCAGTACTTC
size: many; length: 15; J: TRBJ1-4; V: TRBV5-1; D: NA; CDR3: CASSASIPTNEKLFF; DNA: TGCGCCAGCAGCGCGTCCATACCAACTAATGAAAAACTGTTTTTT
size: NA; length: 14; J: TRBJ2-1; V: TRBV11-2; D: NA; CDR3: CASSLEAGIGEQFF; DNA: TGTGCCAGCAGCTTAGAGGCGGGGATAGGTGAGCAGTTCTTC
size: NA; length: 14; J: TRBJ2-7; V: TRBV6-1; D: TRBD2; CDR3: CASNKASGSLEQYF; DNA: TGTGCCAGCAACAAGGCTAGCGGCTCTCTGGAGCAGTACTTC
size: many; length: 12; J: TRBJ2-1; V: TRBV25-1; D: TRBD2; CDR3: CASGLVGNEQFF; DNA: TGTGCCTCGGGACTAGTTGGCAATGAGCAGTTCTTC
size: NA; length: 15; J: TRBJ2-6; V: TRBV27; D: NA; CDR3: CASSSGTSGANVLTF; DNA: TGTGCCAGCAGCTCCGGGACATCTGGGGCCAACGTCCTGACTTTC
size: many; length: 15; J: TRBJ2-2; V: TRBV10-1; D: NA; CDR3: CASSDFSAGTGELFF; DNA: TGCGCCAGCAGTGATTTTTCCGCAGGGACCGGGGAGCTGTTTTTT
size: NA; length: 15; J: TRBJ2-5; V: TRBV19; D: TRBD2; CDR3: CASKLAGGSQETQYF; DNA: TGTGCCAGTAAACTCGCGGGAGGGTCGCAAGAGACCCAGTACTTC
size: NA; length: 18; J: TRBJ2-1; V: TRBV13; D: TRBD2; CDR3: CASSLGLRGLHQYNEQFF; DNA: TGTGCCAGCAGCTTAGGCCTCCGGGGACTACATCAGTACAATGAGCAGTTCTTC
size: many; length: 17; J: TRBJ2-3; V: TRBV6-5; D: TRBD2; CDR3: CASSYRTSGGGPDTQYF; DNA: TGTGCCAGCAGTTACCGGACTAGCGGAGGAGGGCCAGATACGCAGTATTTT
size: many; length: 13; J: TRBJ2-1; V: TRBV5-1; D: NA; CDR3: CASSTGTGNEQFF; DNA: TGCGCCAGCAGCACCGGGACGGGTAATGAGCAGTTCTTC
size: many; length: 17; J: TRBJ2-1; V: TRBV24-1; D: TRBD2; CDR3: CATSEGTSANGYNEQFF; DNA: TGTGCCACCAGTGAAGGGACTAGCGCGAATGGGTACAATGAGCAGTTCTTC
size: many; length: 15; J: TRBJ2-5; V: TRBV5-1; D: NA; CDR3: CASAAGTGEEETQYF; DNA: TGCGCCAGCGCTGCAGGGACGGGAGAAGAGGAGACCCAGTACTTC
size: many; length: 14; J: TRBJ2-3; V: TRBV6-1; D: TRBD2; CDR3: CASRTGGPQDTQYF; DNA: TGTGCCAGCAGGACGGGAGGGCCTCAAGATACGCAGTATTTT
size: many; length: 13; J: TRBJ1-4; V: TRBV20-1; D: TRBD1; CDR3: CSATDRGNEKLFF; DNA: TGCAGTGCTACCGACAGGGGCAACGAAAAACTGTTTTTT
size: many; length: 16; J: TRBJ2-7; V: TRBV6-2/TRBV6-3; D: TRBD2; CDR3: CASSYSTQGGDYEQYF; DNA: TGTGCCAGCAGTTACTCCACGCAGGGAGGGGACTACGAGCAGTACTTC
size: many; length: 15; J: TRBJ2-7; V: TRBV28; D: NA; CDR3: CASTTDLTPGIEQYF; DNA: TGTGCCAGCACCACCGACTTAACCCCAGGGATCGAGCAGTACTTC
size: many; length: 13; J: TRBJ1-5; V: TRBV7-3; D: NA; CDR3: CASSVGPNQPQHF; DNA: TGTGCCAGCAGCGTTGGACCCAATCAGCCCCAGCATTTT
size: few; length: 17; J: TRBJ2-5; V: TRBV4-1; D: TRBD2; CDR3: CASSQDPGGGRQETQYF; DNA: TGCGCCAGCAGCCAAGATCCTGGCGGGGGAAGACAAGAGACCCAGTACTTC
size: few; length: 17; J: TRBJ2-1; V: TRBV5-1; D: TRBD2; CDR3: CASEEAVAGGPGNEQFF; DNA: TGCGCCAGCGAGGAAGCGGTAGCGGGAGGGCCTGGTAATGAGCAGTTCTTC
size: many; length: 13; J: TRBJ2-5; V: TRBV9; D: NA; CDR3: CASSAGIGETQYF; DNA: TGTGCCAGCAGCGCTGGGATAGGAGAGACCCAGTACTTC
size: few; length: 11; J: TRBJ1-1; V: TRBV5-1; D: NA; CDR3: CASSLGTGAFF; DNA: TGCGCCAGCAGCTTGGGGACGGGGGCTTTCTTT
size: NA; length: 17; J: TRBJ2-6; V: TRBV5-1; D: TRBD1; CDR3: CASSISTGGSGANVLTF; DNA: TGCGCCAGCAGCATCAGCACAGGGGGCTCTGGGGCCAACGTCCTGACTTTC
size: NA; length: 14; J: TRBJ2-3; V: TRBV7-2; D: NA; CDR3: CASSRFTGSDTQYF; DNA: TGTGCCAGTTCTAGATTTACGGGCTCAGATACGCAGTATTTT
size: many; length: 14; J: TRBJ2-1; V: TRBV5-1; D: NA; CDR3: CASSPSPRDDEQFF; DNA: TGCGCCAGCAGCCCGTCCCCTAGAGATGATGAGCAGTTCTTC
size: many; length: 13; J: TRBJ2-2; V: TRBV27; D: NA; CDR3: CASSAQGPGELFF; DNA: TGTGCCAGCAGCGCTCAGGGTCCCGGGGAGCTGTTTTTT
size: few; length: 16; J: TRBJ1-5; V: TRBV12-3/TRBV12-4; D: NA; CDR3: CASSLARQRYNQPQHF; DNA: TGTGCCAGCAGTTTAGCGCGACAGAGGTACAATCAGCCCCAGCATTTT
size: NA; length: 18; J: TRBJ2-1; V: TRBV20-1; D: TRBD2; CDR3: CSARRFWTSGRIYNEQFF; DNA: TGCAGTGCTAGGAGGTTTTGGACTAGCGGGAGGATATACAATGAGCAGTTCTTC
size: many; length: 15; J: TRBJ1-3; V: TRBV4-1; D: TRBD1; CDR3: CASSQEGQGGNTIYF; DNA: TGCGCCAGCAGCCAAGAGGGACAGGGGGGAAACACCATATATTTT